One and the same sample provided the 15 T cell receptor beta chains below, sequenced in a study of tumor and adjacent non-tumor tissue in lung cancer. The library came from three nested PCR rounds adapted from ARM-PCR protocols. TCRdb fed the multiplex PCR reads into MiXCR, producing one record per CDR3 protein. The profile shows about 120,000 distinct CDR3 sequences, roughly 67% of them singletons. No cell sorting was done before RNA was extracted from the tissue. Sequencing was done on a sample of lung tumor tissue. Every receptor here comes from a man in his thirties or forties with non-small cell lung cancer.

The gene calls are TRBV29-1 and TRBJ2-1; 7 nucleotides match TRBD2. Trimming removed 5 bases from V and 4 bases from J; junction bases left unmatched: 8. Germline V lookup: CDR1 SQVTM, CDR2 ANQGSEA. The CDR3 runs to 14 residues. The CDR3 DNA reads TGCAGCGTTAAAGGTCTAGCGGAGTACAATGAGCAGTTCTTC. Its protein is CSVKGLAEYNEQFF.

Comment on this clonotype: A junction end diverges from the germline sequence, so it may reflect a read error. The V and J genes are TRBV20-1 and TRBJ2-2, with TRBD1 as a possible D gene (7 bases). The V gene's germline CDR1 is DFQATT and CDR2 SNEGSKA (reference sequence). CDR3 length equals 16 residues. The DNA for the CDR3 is TGCAGTGCTAGAGATATTAGCAGGGGGGATGCCGGAGAGCTGTTTTTT. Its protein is CSARDISRGDAGELFF.

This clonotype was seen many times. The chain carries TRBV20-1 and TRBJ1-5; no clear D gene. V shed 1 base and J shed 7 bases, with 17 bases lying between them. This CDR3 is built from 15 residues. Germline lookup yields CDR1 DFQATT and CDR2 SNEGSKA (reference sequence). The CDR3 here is CSARGGGGLHQPQHF. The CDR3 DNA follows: TGCAGTGCTAGAGGAGGTGGAGGGCTTCACCAGCCCCAGCATTTT.

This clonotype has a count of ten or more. The CDR3 protein is CASSYNRNTGELFF. The CDR3 DNA is TGTGCCAGCAGTTACAACAGGAACACCGGGGAGCTGTTTTTT. The rearrangement links TRBV6-6 to TRBJ2-2, with D unresolved. Germline V gives CDR1 MNHNY, CDR2 SVGAGI (reference sequence). Trimming took 2 bases from V and 1 from J, leaving 5 bases between them. This CDR3 is built from 14 residues.

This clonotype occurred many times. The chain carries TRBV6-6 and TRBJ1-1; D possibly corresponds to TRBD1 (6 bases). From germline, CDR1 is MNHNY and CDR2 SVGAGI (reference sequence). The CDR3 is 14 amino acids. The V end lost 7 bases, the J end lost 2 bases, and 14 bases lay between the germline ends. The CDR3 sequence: CASNGRGRNTEAFF. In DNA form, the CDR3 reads TGTGCCAGCAACGGCAGGGGACGAAACACTGAAGCTTTCTTT.

CDR3 sequence reads: CASSQAGIKTYEQYF. CDR3 DNA: TGCGCCAGCAGCCAAGCTGGGATCAAGACCTACGAGCAGTACTTC. The genes are TRBV4-3 and TRBJ2-7; D remains ambiguous. The V and J ends lost 1 base and 2 bases respectively, with 12 bases between them. Germline V lookup: CDR1 LGHNA, CDR2 YSLEER. The CDR3 sequence is 15 residues long.

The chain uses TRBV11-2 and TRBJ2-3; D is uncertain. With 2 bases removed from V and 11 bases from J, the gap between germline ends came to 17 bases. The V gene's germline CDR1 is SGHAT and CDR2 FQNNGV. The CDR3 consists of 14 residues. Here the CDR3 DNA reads TGTGCCAGCAGCTTATCAGTTCCCCAAAATATGCAGTATTTT. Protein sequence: CASSLSVPQNMQYF.

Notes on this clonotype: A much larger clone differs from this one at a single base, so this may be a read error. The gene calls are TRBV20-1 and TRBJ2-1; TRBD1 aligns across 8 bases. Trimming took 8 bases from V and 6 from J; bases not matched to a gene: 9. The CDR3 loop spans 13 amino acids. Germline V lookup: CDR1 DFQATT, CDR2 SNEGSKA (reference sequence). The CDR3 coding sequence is TGCAGTCTCCGCCGGGACAGGATCAATGAGCAGTTCTTC. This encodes CSLRRDRINEQFF.

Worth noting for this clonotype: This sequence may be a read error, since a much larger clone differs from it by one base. This chain's CDR3 is CTSSEMGGATDTQYF. In DNA form, the CDR3 reads TGCACCAGCAGTGAGATGGGGGGCGCGACAGATACGCAGTATTTT. V usage is TRBV10-2 and J usage is TRBJ2-3; D may correspond to TRBD1 or TRBD2 (6 bases each). Germline-derived CDR1 and CDR2 are WSHSY and SAAADI. This CDR3 spans 15 amino acids.

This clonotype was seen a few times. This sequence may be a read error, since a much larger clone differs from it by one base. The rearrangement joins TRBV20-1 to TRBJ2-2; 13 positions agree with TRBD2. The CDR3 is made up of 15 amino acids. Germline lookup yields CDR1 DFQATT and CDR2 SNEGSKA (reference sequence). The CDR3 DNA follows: TGCAGTGTTAGAGGACTAGCGGGAGACACCGGGGAGCTGTTTTTT. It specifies CSVRGLAGDTGELFF.

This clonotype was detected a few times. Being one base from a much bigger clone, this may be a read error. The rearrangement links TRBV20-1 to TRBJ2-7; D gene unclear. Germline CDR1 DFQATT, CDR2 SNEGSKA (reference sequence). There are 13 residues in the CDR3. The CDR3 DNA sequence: TGCAGTGTTAGAGTCGGTTCCGGCTACGAGCAGTACTTC. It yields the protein CSVRVGSGYEQYF.

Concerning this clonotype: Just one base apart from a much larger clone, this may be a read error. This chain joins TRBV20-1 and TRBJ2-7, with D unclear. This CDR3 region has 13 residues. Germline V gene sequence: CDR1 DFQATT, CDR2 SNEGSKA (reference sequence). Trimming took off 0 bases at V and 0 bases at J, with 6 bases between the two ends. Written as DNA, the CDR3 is TGCAGTGCTAGAGATCCCTCCTCCTACGAGCAGTACTTC. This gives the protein CSARDPSSYEQYF.

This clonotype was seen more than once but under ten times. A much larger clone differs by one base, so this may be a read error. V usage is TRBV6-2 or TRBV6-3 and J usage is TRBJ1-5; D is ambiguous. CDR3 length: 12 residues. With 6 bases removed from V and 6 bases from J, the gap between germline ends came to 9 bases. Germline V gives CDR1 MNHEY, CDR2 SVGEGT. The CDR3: CASSLGFQPQHF. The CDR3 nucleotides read TGTGCCAGCAGCTTAGGGTTTCAGCCCCAGCATTTT.

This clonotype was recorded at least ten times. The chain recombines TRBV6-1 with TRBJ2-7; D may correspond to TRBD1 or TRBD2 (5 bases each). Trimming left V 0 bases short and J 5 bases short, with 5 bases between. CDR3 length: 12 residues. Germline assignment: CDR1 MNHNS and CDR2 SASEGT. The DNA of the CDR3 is TGTGCCAGCAGTGAAGCGGGGGACGAGCAGTACTTC. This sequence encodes CASSEAGDEQYF.

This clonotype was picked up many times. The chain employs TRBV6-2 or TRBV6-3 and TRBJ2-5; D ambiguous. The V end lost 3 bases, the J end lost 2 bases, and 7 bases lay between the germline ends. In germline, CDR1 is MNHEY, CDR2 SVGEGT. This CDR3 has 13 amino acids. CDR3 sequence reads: CASSYIKQETQYF. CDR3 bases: TGTGCCAGCAGTTATATCAAACAAGAGACCCAGTACTTC.